This TCR beta chain is drawn from a study of T cells in Graves' hyperthyroidism and ophthalmopathy (dated by TCRdb to the late 2010s). Background for the entire study: Peripheral blood samples were taken at the time of initial diagnosis, prior to any treatment. A discovery cohort of fewer than 110 patients, approximately 45 with Graves' ophthalmopathy and about 58 with stable Graves' hyperthyroidism, was used to find distinguishing TCR V-J signatures. Whether ophthalmopathy could be predicted prospectively was tested in an independent validation cohort made up of roughly 19 hyperthyroidism patients plus 17 patients who later progressed to ophthalmopathy. For training and testing, the 95 to 100 patients in the discovery cohort were randomly divided in a 7:3 ratio. The study also compared thyroid tissue and blood T-cell repertoires from about six Graves' hyperthyroidism patients. After sampling, hyperthyroidism patients received methimazole starting at 30 mg daily, and ophthalmopathy patients received high-dose intravenous methylprednisolone. According to the paper, TCR Vbeta CDR3 sequencing was carried out on some 130 peripheral blood samples, which came from under 50 ophthalmopathy, 80 or so hyperthyroidism and roughly 17 progressor patients.

The TCR beta CDR3 regions were amplified from the RNA transcripts. The first round of RT-PCR for the TCR CDR3 was performed with the HTBI primer set and the Qiagen OneStep RT-PCR kit. Libraries were constructed in a second round of multiplex PCR, after which size selection and purification were performed. The libraries were sequenced on an Illumina HiSeq2000 using paired-end 100 bp reads. Processing in the source paper ran as follows. Raw data were processed with SOAPnuke, discarding reads with adapters, uncalled bases, mean Phred below 15, or no exact constant-primer or identifier match. COPE v1.2.5 was used to merge high-quality paired reads, and clonotypes were defined as unique nucleotide sequences. Clonotypes were aligned to IMGT TRBV, TRBD and TRBJ reference segments using MiTCR v1.1. The analysis included only V-J combinations with a frequency above 0.0001, which together covered over 98% of the repertoires. The TCS score was defined as F50 (clonal expansion) divided by E x V (chaos), with BLOSUM62-based TCRdist calculated between CDR3 peptides within each V-J. Welch's t-statistics and random forest reduced roughly 500 V-J features to 13, which were used in a naive Bayes classifier (R e1071). The similarity between thyroid and blood repertoires was quantified using the Morisita-Horn index. TCRdb trimmed the raw reads at Q25, called clones with MiXCR and kept productive beta chains. Merged by CDR3 protein, the rows form single entries marked with the most common genes and DNA. The V and J calls, along with clone size, are taken from TCRdb and not from the paper's own processing. Counted in this sample were hundreds of thousands of distinct CDR3 sequences; 38% of them appeared once. The ten largest clones take up about 8.9% of the sample.

CDR3 length: 11 amino acids, cysteine to phenylalanine. Kept here is only the CDR3 DNA, which spans 33 bases and is read in frame from base 1. V is pared back by 8 bases and J by 2 bases, with 1 base lying between the germline termini. As encoded in the germline V gene, CDR1 is MNHEY while CDR2 is SVGAGI. Stable Graves' hyperthyroidism was defined as the absence of progression to ophthalmopathy over 18 months of follow-up. Hyperthyroidism patients were newly diagnosed, with disease duration under 2 months, and aged 18 to 65 years. Any patient with an uncontrolled infection, another autoimmune disease, pregnancy or lactation was excluded. Diagnoses were established on the basis of clinical symptoms, serum thyroxine and TRAb, thyroid ultrasound, and orbital computed tomography. PBMCs were isolated from about 9.2 ml of fresh peripheral blood by Ficoll-Paque density gradient centrifugation. Trizol reagent was used to extract total RNA, and RNA quality was then checked on an Agilent 2100 Bioanalyzer.

This clonotype was counted ten times or more. No cognate antigen has been identified for it. Base qualities are not at hand, and no much larger clone is one base apart. The research as a whole found: Most expanded thyroid clonotypes (frequency above 0.001) were also detected in blood, suggesting blood repertoires may reflect thyroid immune responses. In cross-validation, a model built on a 13 V-J signature told ophthalmopathy apart from stable hyperthyroidism with just under 90% sensitivity and roughly 82% specificity, and in testing the same model reached 80%/75%. During validation, the model predicted progression to ophthalmopathy a median of about 6.5 months ahead of onset, with around 71% sensitivity and almost 75% specificity. No statistical method was used to set the sample size in advance, and investigators knew the group allocation.

Recombination linked TRBV6-5 to TRBJ2-6; no confident D gene assignment can be made. The clonotype comes from a young man with Graves' hyperthyroidism. The specimen was blood. DNA sequence: TGTGCCAGCGCTGGGGCCAACGTCCTGACTTTC. Its translation is CASAGANVLTF.